A selection of T cell receptor beta chains follows, all from one sample in a study of blood T cell repertoires in COVID-19. Method: immunoSEQ multiplex PCR; TCRdb's copy keeps in-frame clones and lacks some. Of 85,000 to 90,000 clones in the sample, 82% were seen once. What was sequenced was peripheral blood. The source is a woman older than 75 with acute or convalescent COVID-19. The conserved cysteine and the conserved F or W are not part of the CDR3 here. A D gene is named only where the DNA matches it firmly. Clone size is stated in some rows and not others, as once, few, many or a class when expanded.

13 few TRBJ2-7 TRBV5-1 . ASSLGGAPLGEQY
16 . TRBJ2-3 TRBV5-1 TRBD2 ASSPRGASGQRTDTQY
14 . TRBJ1-1 TRBV6-5 TRBD1 ASSYPTRQGNTEAF
10 . TRBJ2-7 TRBV2 . ASNLRGGEQY
12 . TRBJ2-1 TRBV5-8 . ASSLGAAYNEQF
13 . TRBJ2-1 TRBV19 TRBD2 ASSISGNYYNEQF
14 . TRBJ2-1 TRBV4-1 TRBD2 ASSQEASGGYNEQF
14 . TRBJ1-5 TRBV2 TRBD1 ASSEQGAGINQPQH
13 . TRBJ1-6 TRBV18 TRBD1 ASSPPTGENSPLH
14 . TRBJ2-3 TRBV7-3 TRBD2 ASSLGAGGLTDTQY
14 few TRBJ1-2 TRBV28 TRBD1 ASSLVQQGAKNGYT
12 . TRBJ1-2 TRBV9 TRBD1 ASSEGQGVSGYT
12 . TRBJ2-2 TRBV15 . ATSRVLGAGELF
12 . TRBJ1-4 TRBV2 . ASSYRDGDEKLF
11 . TRBJ2-7 TRBV6-6 . ASSTSPSYEQY
11 . TRBJ1-1 TRBV5-1 . ASGGGMNTEAF
13 . TRBJ2-1 TRBV2 TRBD1 ASRPDRGVVNEQF
14 . TRBJ2-7 TRBV28 TRBD1 ASNSRTGDSPYEQY